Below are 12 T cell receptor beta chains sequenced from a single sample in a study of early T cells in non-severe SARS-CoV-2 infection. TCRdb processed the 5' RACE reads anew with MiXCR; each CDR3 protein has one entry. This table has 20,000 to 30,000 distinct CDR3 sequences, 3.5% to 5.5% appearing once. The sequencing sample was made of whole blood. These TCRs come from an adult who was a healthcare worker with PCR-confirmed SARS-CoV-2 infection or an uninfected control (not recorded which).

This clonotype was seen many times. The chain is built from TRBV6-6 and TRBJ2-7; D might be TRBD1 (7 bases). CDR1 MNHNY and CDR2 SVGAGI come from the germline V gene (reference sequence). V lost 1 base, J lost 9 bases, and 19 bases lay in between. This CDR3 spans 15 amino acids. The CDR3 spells CASSYWGDSDLGQYF. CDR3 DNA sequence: TGTGCCAGCAGTTACTGGGGGGACAGTGATTTGGGGCAGTACTTC.

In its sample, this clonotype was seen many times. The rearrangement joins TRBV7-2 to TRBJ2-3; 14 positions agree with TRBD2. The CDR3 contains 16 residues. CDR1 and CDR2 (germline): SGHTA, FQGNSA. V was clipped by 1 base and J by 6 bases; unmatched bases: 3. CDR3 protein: CASSLEGLAGVDTQYF. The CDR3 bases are TGTGCCAGCAGCTTAGAGGGACTAGCGGGAGTTGATACGCAGTATTTT.

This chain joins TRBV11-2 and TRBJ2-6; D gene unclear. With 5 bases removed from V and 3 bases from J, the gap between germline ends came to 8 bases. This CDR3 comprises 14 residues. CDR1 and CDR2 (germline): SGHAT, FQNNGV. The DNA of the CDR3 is TGTGCCAGCAGCAACGCAGGTGGGGCCAACGTCCTGACTTTC. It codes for CASSNAGGANVLTF.

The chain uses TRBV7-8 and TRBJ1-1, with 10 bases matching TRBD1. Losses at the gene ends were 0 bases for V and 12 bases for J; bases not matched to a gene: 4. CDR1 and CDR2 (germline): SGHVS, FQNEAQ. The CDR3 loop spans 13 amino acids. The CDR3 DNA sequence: TGTGCCAGCAGCTTAGCGTCGGGACAGGGGTCTTTCTTT. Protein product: CASSLASGQGSFF. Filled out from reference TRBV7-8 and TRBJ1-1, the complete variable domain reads GAGVSQSPRYKVAKRGQDVALRCDPISGHVSLFWYQQALGQGPEFLTYFQNEAQLDKSGLPSDRFFAERPEGSVSTLKIQRTQQEDSAVYLCASSLASGQGSFFGQGTRLTVV.

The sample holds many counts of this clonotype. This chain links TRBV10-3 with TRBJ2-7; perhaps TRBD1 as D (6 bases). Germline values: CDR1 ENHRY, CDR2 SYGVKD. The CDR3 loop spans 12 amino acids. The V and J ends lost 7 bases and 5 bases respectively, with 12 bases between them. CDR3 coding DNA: TGTGCCATCAAGGGGGAAAGCAACGAGCAGTACTTC. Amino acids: CAIKGESNEQYF.

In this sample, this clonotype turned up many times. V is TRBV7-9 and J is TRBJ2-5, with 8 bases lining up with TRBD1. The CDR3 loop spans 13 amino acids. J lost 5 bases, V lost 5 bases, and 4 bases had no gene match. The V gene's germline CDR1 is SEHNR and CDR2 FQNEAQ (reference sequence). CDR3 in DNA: TGTGCCAGCAGCAAGGACAGGGCTGAGACCCAGTACTTC. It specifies CASSKDRAETQYF.

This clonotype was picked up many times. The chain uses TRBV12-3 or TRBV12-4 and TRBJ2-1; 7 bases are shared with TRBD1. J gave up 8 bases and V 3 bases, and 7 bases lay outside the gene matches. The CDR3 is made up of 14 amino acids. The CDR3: CASSLTGIVDEQFF. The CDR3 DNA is TGTGCCAGCAGTTTGACAGGGATAGTAGATGAGCAGTTCTTC.

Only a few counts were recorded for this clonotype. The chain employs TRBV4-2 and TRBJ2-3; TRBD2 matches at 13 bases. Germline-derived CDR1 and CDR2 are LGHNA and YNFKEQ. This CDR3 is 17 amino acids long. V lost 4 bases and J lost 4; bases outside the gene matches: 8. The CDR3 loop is CASSRRLAGGLSDTQYF. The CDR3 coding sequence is TGTGCCAGCAGCCGCCGACTAGCGGGGGGCCTATCAGATACGCAGTATTTT.

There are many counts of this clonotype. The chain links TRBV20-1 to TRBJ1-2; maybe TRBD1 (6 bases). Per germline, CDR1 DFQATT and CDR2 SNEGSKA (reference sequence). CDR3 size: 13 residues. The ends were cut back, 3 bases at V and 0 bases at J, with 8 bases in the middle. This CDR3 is CSASRQANYGYTF. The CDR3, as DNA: TGCAGTGCTAGTAGACAGGCTAACTATGGCTACACCTTC.

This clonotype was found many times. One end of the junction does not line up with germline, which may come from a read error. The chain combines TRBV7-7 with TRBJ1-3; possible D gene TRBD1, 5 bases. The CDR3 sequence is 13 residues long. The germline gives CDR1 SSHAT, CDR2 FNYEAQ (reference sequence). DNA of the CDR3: TGTGCTAGCAGCCGGGGACGGGGAAACACCATATATTTT. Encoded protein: CASSRGRGNTIYF.

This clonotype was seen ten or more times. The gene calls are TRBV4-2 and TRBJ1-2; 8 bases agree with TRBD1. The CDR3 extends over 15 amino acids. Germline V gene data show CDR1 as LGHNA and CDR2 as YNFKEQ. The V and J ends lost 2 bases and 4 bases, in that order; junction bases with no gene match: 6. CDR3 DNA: TGTGCCAGCAGCCAACCTTACGACAGGGGCTATGGCTACACCTTC. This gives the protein CASSQPYDRGYGYTF.

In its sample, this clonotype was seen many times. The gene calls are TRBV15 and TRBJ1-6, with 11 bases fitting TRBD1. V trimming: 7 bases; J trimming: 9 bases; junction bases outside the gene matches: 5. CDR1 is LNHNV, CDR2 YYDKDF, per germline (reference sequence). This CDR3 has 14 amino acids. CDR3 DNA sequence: TGTGCCACCAACCGGGGACAGGGGGGTTCACCCCTCCACTTT. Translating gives CATNRGQGGSPLHF.